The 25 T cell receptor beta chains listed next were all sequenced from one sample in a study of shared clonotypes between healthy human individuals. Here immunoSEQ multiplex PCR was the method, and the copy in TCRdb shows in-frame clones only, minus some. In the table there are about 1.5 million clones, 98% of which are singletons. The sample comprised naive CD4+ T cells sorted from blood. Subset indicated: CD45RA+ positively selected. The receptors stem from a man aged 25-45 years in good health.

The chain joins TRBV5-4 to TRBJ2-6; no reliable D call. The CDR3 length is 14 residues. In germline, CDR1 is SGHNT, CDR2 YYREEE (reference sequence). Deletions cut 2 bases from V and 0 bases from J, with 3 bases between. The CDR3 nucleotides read TGTGCCAGCAGCTTATACTCTGGGGCCAACGTCCTGACTTTC. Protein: CASSLYSGANVLTF.

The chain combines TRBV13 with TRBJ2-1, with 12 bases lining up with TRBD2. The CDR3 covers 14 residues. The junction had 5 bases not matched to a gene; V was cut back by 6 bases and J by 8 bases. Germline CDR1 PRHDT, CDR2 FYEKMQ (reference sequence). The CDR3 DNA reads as TGTGCCAGCAGGAGACTAGCGGGAGTATATGAGCAGTTCTTC. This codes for CASRRLAGVYEQFF. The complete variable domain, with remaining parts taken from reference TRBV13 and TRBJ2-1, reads AAGVIQSPRHLIKEKRETATLKCYPIPRHDTVYWYQQGPGQDPQFLISFYEKMQSDKGSIPDRFSAQQFSDYHSELNMSSLELGDSALYFCASRRLAGVYEQFFGPGTRLTVL.

The CDR3 bases are TGTGCCAGCAGTTTCCCAGCGGGAGGTCCAGATACGCAGTATTTT. Amino acids: CASSFPAGGPDTQYF. The rearrangement links TRBV28 to TRBJ2-3, with 9 bases that match TRBD2. This CDR3 has 15 residues. The ends lost 3 bases at V and 4 bases at J; junction bases unmatched: 5. The V gene's germline CDR1 is MDHEN and CDR2 SYDVKM.

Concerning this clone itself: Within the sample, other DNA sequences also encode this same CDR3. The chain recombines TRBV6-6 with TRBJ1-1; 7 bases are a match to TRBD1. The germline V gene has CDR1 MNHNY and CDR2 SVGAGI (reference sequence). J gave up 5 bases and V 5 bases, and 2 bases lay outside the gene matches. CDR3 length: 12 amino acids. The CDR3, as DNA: TGTGCCAGCAGTCCAGGGGGGACTGAAGCTTTCTTT. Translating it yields CASSPGGTEAFF.

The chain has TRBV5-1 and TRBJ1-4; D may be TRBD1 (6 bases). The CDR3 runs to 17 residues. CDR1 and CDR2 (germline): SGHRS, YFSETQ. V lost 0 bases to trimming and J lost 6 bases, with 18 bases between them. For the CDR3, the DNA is TGCGCCAGCAGCTTGGGACCCGAGACAGGAGCTTATGAAAAACTGTTTTTT. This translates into CASSLGPETGAYEKLFF.

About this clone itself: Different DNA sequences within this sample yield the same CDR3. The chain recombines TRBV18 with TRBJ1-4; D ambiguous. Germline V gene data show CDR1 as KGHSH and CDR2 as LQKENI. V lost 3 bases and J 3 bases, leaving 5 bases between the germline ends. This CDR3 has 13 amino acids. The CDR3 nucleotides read TGTGCCAGCTCACCGGACTCTAATGAAAAACTGTTTTTT. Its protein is CASSPDSNEKLFF. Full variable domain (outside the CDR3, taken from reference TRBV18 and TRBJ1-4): NAGVMQNPRHLVRRRGQEARLRCSPMKGHSHVYWYRQLPEEGLKFMVYLQKENIIDESGMPKERFSAEFPKEGPSILRIQQVVRGDSAAYFCASSPDSNEKLFFGSGTQLSVL.

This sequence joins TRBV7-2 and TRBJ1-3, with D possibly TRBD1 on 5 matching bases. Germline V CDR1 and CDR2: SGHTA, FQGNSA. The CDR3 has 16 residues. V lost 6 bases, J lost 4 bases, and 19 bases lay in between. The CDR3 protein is CASSIFKGTDGNTIYF. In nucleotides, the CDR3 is TGTGCCAGCAGTATCTTTAAGGGGACGGACGGAAACACCATATATTTT.

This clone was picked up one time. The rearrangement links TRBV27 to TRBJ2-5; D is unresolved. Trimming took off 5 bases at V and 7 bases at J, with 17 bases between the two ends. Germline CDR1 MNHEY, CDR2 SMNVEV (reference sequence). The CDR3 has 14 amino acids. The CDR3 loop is CASSAGGSAGTQYF. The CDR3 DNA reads TGTGCCAGCAGTGCAGGCGGTTCTGCCGGGACCCAGTACTTC.

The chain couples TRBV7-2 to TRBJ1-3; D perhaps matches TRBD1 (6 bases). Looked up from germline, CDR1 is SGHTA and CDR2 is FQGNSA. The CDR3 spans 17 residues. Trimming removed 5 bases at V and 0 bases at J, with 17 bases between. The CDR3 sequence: CASSPEGGRSSGNTIYF. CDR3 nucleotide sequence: TGTGCCAGCAGCCCAGAGGGGGGGCGTAGCTCTGGAAACACCATATATTTT. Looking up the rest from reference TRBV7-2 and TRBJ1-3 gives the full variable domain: GAGVSQSPSNKVTEKGKDVELRCDPISGHTALYWYRQSLGQGLEFLIYFQGNSAPDKSGLPSDRFSAERTGGSVSTLTIQRTQQEDSAVYLCASSPEGGRSSGNTIYFGEGSWLTVV.

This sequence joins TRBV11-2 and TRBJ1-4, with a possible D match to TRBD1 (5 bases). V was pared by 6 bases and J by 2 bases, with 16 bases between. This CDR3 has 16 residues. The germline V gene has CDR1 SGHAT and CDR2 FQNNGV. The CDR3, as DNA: TGTGCCAGCAGACTTGCTTCGGACATTACTAATGAAAAACTGTTTTTT. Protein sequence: CASRLASDITNEKLFF.

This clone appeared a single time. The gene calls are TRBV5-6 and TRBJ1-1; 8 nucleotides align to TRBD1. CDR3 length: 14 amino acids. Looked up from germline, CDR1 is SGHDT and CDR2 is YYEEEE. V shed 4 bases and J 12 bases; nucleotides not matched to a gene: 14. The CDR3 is CASSLPGQGPRPFF. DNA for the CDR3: TGTGCCAGCAGCCTCCCCGGACAGGGTCCTCGTCCTTTCTTT.

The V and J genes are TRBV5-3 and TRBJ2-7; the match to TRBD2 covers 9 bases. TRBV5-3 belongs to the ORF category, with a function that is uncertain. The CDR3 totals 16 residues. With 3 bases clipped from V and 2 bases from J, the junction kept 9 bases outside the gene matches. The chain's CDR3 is CARSSKTSGEAYEQYF. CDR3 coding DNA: TGTGCCAGAAGCTCCAAGACTAGCGGAGAAGCCTACGAGCAGTACTTC.

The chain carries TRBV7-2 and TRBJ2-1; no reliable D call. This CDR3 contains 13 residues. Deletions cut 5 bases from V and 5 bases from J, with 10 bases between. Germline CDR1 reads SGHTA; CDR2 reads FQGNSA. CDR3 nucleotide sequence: TGTGCCAGCAGCCGTAGCAGAGACAATGAGCAGTTCTTC. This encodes CASSRSRDNEQFF. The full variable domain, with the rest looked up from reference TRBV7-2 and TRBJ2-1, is GAGVSQSPSNKVTEKGKDVELRCDPISGHTALYWYRQSLGQGLEFLIYFQGNSAPDKSGLPSDRFSAERTGGSVSTLTIQRTQQEDSAVYLCASSRSRDNEQFFGPGTRLTVL.

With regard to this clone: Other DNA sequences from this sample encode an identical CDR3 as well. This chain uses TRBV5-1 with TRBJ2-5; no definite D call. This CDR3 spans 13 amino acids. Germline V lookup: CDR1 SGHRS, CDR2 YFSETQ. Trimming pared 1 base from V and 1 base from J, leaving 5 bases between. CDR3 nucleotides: TGCGCCAGCAGCTTGTCCCCCCAAGAGACCCAGTACTTC. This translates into CASSLSPQETQYF. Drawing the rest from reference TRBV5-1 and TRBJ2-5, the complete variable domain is KAGVTQTPRYLIKTRGQQVTLSCSPISGHRSVSWYQQTPGQGLQFLFEYFSETQRNKGNFPGRFSGRQFSNSRSEMNVSTLELGDSALYLCASSLSPQETQYFGPGTRLLVL.

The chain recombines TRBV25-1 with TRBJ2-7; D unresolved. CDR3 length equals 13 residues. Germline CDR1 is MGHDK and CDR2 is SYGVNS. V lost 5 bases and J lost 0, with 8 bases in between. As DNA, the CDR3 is TGTGCCAGCAGTAGCCGGGTCTCCTACGAGCAGTACTTC. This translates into CASSSRVSYEQYF.

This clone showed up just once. This CDR3 is CASSLAAVSYNEQFF. Written as DNA, the CDR3 is TGTGCCAGCAGCTTAGCCGCGGTCTCCTACAATGAGCAGTTCTTC. This chain joins TRBV7-2 and TRBJ2-1; D not certain. V lost 0 bases, J lost 0 bases, and 6 bases lay in between. CDR1 and CDR2 from the germline V gene are SGHTA and FQGNSA. This CDR3 spans 15 amino acids.

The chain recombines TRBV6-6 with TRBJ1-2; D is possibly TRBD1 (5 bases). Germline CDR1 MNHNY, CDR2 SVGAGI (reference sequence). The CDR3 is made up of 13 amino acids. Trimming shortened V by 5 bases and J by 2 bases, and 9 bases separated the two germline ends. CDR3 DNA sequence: TGTGCCAGCAGTAACGACAGAAACTATGGCTACACCTTC. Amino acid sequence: CASSNDRNYGYTF.

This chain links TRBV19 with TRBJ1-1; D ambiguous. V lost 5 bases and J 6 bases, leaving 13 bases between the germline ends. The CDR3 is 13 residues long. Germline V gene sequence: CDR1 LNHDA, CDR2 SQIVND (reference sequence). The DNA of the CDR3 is TGTGCCAGTAGTCCAGAGGGCCTTTCTGAAGCTTTCTTT. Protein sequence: CASSPEGLSEAFF.

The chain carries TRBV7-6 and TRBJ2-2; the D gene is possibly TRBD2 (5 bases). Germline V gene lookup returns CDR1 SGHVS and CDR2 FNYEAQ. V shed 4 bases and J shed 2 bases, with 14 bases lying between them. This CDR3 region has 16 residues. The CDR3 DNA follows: TGTGCCAGCAGCTCTCTCCCTAGCACTAACACCGGGGAGCTGTTTTTT. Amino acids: CASSSLPSTNTGELFF.

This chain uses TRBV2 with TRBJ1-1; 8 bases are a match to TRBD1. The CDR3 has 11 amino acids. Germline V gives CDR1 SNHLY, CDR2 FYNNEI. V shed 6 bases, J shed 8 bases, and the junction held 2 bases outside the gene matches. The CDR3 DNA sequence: TGTGCCAGCAGGACAGGGGTGGAAGCTTTCTTT. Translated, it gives CASRTGVEAFF.

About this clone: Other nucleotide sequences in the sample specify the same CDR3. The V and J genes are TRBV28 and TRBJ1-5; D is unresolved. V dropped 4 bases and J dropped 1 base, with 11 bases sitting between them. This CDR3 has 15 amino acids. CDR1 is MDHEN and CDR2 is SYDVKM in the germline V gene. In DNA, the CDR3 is TGTGCCAGCAGTTACGGAGGAACGAGCAATCAGCCCCAGCATTTT. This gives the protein CASSYGGTSNQPQHF. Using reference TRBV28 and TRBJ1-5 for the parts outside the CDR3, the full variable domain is DVKVTQSSRYLVKRTGEKVFLECVQDMDHENMFWYRQDPGLGLRLIYFSYDVKMKEKGDIPEGYSVSREKKERFSLILESASTNQTSMYLCASSYGGTSNQPQHFGDGTRLSIL.

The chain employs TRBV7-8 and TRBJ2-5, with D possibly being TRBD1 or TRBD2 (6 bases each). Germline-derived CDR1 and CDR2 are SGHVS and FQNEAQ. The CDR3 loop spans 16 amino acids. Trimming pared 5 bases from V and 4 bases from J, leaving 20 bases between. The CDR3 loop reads CASSLARGTFTETQYF. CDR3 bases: TGTGCCAGCAGCCTGGCGAGGGGGACTTTTACAGAGACCCAGTACTTC.

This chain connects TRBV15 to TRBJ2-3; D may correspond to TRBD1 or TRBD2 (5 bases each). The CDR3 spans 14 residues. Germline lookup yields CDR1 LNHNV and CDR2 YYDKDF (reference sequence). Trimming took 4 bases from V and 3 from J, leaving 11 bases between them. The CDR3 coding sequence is TGTGCCACCAGCATCCGGGGCTTAACAGATACGCAGTATTTT. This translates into CATSIRGLTDTQYF.

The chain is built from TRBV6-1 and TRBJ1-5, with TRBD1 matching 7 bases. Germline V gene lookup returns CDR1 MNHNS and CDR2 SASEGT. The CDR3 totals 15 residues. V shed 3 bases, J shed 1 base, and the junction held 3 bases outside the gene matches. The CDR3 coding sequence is TGTGCCAGCAGTGATCCGACAGGGAGCAATCAGCCCCAGCATTTT. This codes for CASSDPTGSNQPQHF.

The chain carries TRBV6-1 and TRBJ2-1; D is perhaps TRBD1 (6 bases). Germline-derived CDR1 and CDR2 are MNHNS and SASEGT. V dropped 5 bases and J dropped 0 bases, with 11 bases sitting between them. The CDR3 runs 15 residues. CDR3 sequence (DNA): TGTGCCAGCAGTCTAGACAGGAGCTCCTACAATGAGCAGTTCTTC. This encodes CASSLDRSSYNEQFF.